This T cell receptor beta chain emerged from a study of blood T cells in healthy people across ages (dated by TCRdb to between 2014 and 2016). About the investigation overall: Template switching captured roughly one uniquely barcoded TCR beta cDNA molecule per two T cells in model experiments. The study measured age-related changes in TCR beta repertoire diversity using deep sequencing normalized with unique cDNA molecular identifiers. The donors were divided into four age groups: young (average approximately 15 years), middle-aged (roughly 40), aged (approximately 64) and long-lived (about 84). To avoid experimental bias, donors of different ages were spread randomly across the sequencing lanes. The study analyzed two additional independent replicas of 1 million unique cDNA reads from the same blood draw for two donors, one aged 18 to 30 and one aged 80 or older. Study-wide conclusions, independent of this receptor: The long-lived group showed more naive CD4+ T cells, fewer expanded clones and increased TCR diversity than the aged group, suggesting age selection. There was a strong correlation between observed TCR beta diversity and the percentage of naive T cells measured by flow cytometry. Donor CMV infection status was unknown, potentially confounding age-related changes in expanded clonotypes. As age increased, observed TCR beta diversity per million T cells dropped in a roughly linear way, and a significant reduction was already evident by age 40. Since profiling was done on bulk unsorted PBMCs, naive and antigen-experienced compartments could not be conclusively compared. Total diversity estimates from one million sequenced T cells were considered lower bounds and underestimates.

Systemically healthy Caucasian individuals from Russia, approximately 39 in total and aged roughly 6 to 100 years, were included as donors. Ten milliliters of peripheral blood were drawn from each donor into EDTA-treated Vacutainer tubes. PBMCs were isolated by Ficoll-Paque density-gradient centrifugation, with at least 6 million obtained per sample. Total RNA was extracted from PBMCs with Trizol reagent, with at least 6 micrograms obtained per sample. For every donor, an aliquot of PBMCs went through flow cytometry to measure the percentages of naive CD45RAhigh/CD27high T cells. Libraries were built with 5' RACE. Sequencer: Illumina HiSeq 2500. A second about 7 to 12 cycle PCR used a sample-barcoded 5' primer and a J-beta primer mix. Each TCR beta cDNA molecule received a unique molecular identifier from a template-switch 5' adaptor carrying 12 random nucleotides. Each sample yielded at least 2.5 million CDR3-containing paired-end reads. The Mint cDNA synthesis kit, primed by a TRBC-specific oligonucleotide, was used to synthesize first-strand cDNA from all RNA. After uracil-DNA glycosylase treatment, a first 18-cycle PCR used universal primers M1SS and BC2_uni_R on all cDNA. In the original analysis: For normalization, 1 million high-quality reads, each with a distinct molecular identifier, were randomly selected from each sample. Instead of being binned into consensus sequences, reads that shared molecular identifiers were thrown out. CDR3 identification, clonotype clustering and error correction used MiTCR with a Q25 quality threshold and the strictest error-elimination algorithm. A nonparametric unseen species model with Euler transformation was used to estimate lower-bound total TCR beta diversity. TCRdb itself trimmed the public reads at Q25 with fastp, ran MiXCR and retained productive beta chains. Records with the same CDR3 protein are collapsed into one entry carrying the most frequent genes and DNA. The V and J calls, along with clone size, are taken from TCRdb and not from the paper's own processing. Counted in this sample were around 1,500,000 distinct CDR3 sequences; roughly 27% of them appeared once. The ten largest clones add up to 7.7% of the sample.

This clonotype was seen only a few times. Its recognized antigen is unknown. No clone much larger than this one lies a single base away; base qualities are absent. The sequencing sample was made of blood. The TCR sequence derives from a woman in her twenties or thirties in good health.

The DNA reads as follows: TGTGCCAGCAGACCGGGGCGGGAGGGTAGGAATGAGCAGTTCTTC. Its coded protein is CASRPGREGRNEQFF. Rearrangement joined TRBV12-3 or TRBV12-4 to TRBJ2-1; 9 central bases correspond to TRBD2. Unmatched junction bases come to 10, with V trimmed by 6 bases and J by 7 bases. Reading from cysteine to phenylalanine, the CDR3 counts 15 amino acids. The sequence is cut down to CDR3 DNA, 45 bases in frame from base 1.